A selection of T cell receptor beta chains follows, all from one sample in a study of shared clonotypes between healthy human individuals. Clones were read by immunoSEQ multiplex PCR, and TCRdb kept only the in-frame ones, dropping some. Of 400,000 to 600,000 clones listed, roughly 79% are singletons. Sequencing was carried out using PBMCs. The receptors were sampled from a woman between 40 and 50 years old in good health. Some clones in this sample may be carry-over from other donors' samples. CDR3s include the opening cysteine and the closing phenylalanine or tryptophan. The D gene is left open where the match is weak. Clone size, where shown, is once, few, many, or a class for clones that have expanded.

clone_size cdr3_length d_call j_call v_call cdr3_nt cdr3_aa
once 13 . TRBJ1-5 TRBV18 TGTGCCAGCTCACCTACAGACAATCAGCCCCAGCATTTT CASSPTDNQPQHF
few 14 TRBD2 TRBJ2-7 TRBV30 TGTGCCTGGTCGTCTGGTCTAGCGGGAGGGGAGCAGTACTTC CAWSSGLAGGEQYF
. 15 TRBD1 TRBJ1-1 TRBV28 TGTGCCAGCAGTCCCCGGACAGGGGGAAATACTGAAGCTTTCTTT CASSPRTGGNTEAFF
. 13 TRBD1 TRBJ1-5 TRBV10-2 TGCGCCACCTCGACAGGGGGCAATCAGCCCCAGCATTTT CATSTGGNQPQHF
once 12 . TRBJ1-1 TRBV19 TGTGCCAGTAGTTTTTTTGGGGGTGAAGCTTTCTTT CASSFFGGEAFF
. 14 . TRBJ2-7 TRBV5-6 TGTGCCAGCAGCAGGGGACCTGTTGAGGACGAGCAGTACTTC CASSRGPVEDEQYF
. 14 . TRBJ2-7 TRBV7-6 TGTGCCAGCAGCGCCGGACCGAGCTCCTACGAGCAGTACTTC CASSAGPSSYEQYF
few 15 . TRBJ2-2 TRBV4-3 TGCGCCAGCAGCCAGCTCGGTCGGGGCACCGGGGAGCTGTTTTTT CASSQLGRGTGELFF
. 14 TRBD2 TRBJ2-1 TRBV6-4 TGTGCCAGCAGTCTAGCGGGAGAGGGTAATGAGCAGTTCTTC CASSLAGEGNEQFF
. 16 TRBD2 TRBJ2-2 TRBV7-8 TGTGCCAGCAGCCAGGGACTAGCAGGCACCACCGGGGAGCTGTTTTTT CASSQGLAGTTGELFF
few 13 . TRBJ2-7 TRBV10-3 TGTGCCATCAGCTCAGAACCCTTGACCGAGCAGTACTTC CAISSEPLTEQYF
. 16 . TRBJ2-7 TRBV6-1 TGTGCCAGCAGTGAACGGAAGGGGCAGGGAGAATACGAGCAGTACTTC CASSERKGQGEYEQYF
. 14 TRBD1 TRBJ2-7 TRBV29-1 TGCAGCGTAAGACCCCGGGACAGCTCCTACGAGCAGTACTTC CSVRPRDSSYEQYF
. 14 TRBD2 TRBJ2-3 TRBV5-1 TGCGCCAGCAGCCTGCTATCCGGGGGGGATACGCAGTATTTT CASSLLSGGDTQYF
. 15 . TRBJ2-5 TRBV5-1 TGCGCCAGCAGCTTGGCGCCTGGGCTGGGAGAGACCCAGTACTTC CASSLAPGLGETQYF
. 13 . TRBJ1-1 TRBV29-1 TGCAGCGTTGAAGATTGGAAGGGCACTGAAGCTTTCTTT CSVEDWKGTEAFF
. 14 TRBD2 TRBJ2-2 TRBV28 TGTGCCAGCAGACTAGCGGGAGAGGTCGGGGAGCTGTTTTTT CASRLAGEVGELFF
once 13 TRBD2 TRBJ2-5 TRBV5-1 TGCGCCGGCACCAGGGAGCGGGGAGAGACCCAGTACTTC CAGTRERGETQYF
. 14 TRBD1 TRBJ1-2 TRBV7-2 TGTGCCAGCAGGGAAAAGACAGGGGTCTATGGCTACACCTTC CASREKTGVYGYTF
. 15 . TRBJ2-6 TRBV5-6 TGTGCCAGCAGCTCGCTAGCCTCTCGGGCCAACGTCCTGACTTTC CASSSLASRANVLTF
. 14 . TRBJ2-2 TRBV5-4 TGTGCCAGCAGCCTCGACCGCCCCAGCGGGGAGCTGTTTTTT CASSLDRPSGELFF
. 16 . TRBJ2-7 TRBV5-1 TGCGCCAGCAGCTTGGCGGCTAGCGTACCGCCTTACGAGCAGTACTTC CASSLAASVPPYEQYF
once 15 . TRBJ2-2 TRBV6-5 TGTGCCAGCGGTCCGACGGGAGTGCGTTCCGGGGAGCTGTTTTTT CASGPTGVRSGELFF
. 16 TRBD2 TRBJ2-7 TRBV7-9 TGTGCCAGCGGGCCGGGGGGAAGCCGGGTGGCCTACGAGCAGTACTTC CASGPGGSRVAYEQYF
few 13 . TRBJ1-5 TRBV6-6 TGTGCCAGCAGTTACACCCAGGATCAGCCCCAGCATTTT CASSYTQDQPQHF
. 17 TRBD2 TRBJ2-2 TRBV27 TGTGCCAGCAGTAGAAGAGAGCGGGAGTTGGACACCGGGGAGCTGTTTTTT CASSRRERELDTGELFF
once 15 TRBD2 TRBJ2-1 TRBV7-9 TGTGCCAGCAGCTTAAGTAGCGGGAGGCCGGGGGAGCAGTTCTTC CASSLSSGRPGEQFF
few 15 . TRBJ2-2 TRBV5-1 TGCGCCAGCAGCCCCTCAGAGCACAGTTCCGGGGAGCTGTTTTTT CASSPSEHSSGELFF
. 17 . TRBJ2-3 TRBV27 TGTGCCAGCAGTTTACAACGATACAGGGCGGACACAGATACGCAGTATTTT CASSLQRYRADTDTQYF
. 19 TRBD2 TRBJ2-3 TRBV28 TGTGCCAGCAGTCCTTGGGATACGCGGGAGGGCCGTGAGCCAGATACGCAGTATTTT CASSPWDTREGREPDTQYF
. 14 . TRBJ1-2 TRBV28 TGTGCCAGCAAACTACCCGGGAGCGGGGTGGGTTACACCTTC CASKLPGSGVGYTF
. 17 TRBD2 TRBJ2-1 TRBV7-2 TGTGCCAGCAGCTTACAAGGGACTAGCCTCCTTTACAATGAGCAGTTCTTC CASSLQGTSLLYNEQFF
. 15 . TRBJ2-1 TRBV11-2 TGTGCCAGCAGCTTAGATCGGGGGACAATGAATGAGCAGTTCTTC CASSLDRGTMNEQFF
. 10 . TRBJ2-2 TRBV6-6 TGTGCCAGGGTATCCGGGGAGCTGTTTTTT CARVSGELFF
once 15 . TRBJ2-1 TRBV19 TGTGCCAGTAGTATCGGCGGAGCAAACTACAATGAGCAGTTCTTC CASSIGGANYNEQFF
. 14 . TRBJ1-2 TRBV6-1 TGTGCCAGCAGTACAGAGCCGACTAACTATGGCTACACCTTC CASSTEPTNYGYTF
. 15 TRBD2 TRBJ2-3 TRBV7-2 TGTGCCAGCAGCTTAGACGGGAGGGCCGTTGATACGCAGTATTTT CASSLDGRAVDTQYF
. 12 . TRBJ2-5 TRBV2 TGTGCCAGCAGGCAGGATGGAGAGACCCAGTACTTC CASRQDGETQYF
once 15 . TRBJ2-3 TRBV2 TGTGCCAGCGGCGGAGGGGCTAGCGGCACAGATACGCAGTATTTT CASGGGASGTDTQYF
. 14 TRBD1 TRBJ2-1 TRBV6-1 TGTGCCAGCAGTGAAAGGGGGCCGAAGAATGAGCAGTTCTTC CASSERGPKNEQFF
many 16 . TRBJ1-4 TRBV28 TGTGCCAGCCTACGGGCCCCGGGACCCTGGGGTGAAAAACTGTTTTTT CASLRAPGPWGEKLFF
. 16 TRBD2 TRBJ2-5 TRBV18 TGTGCCAGCTCACCACGTGCGACTAGCGGGAAGGAGACCCAGTACTTC CASSPRATSGKETQYF
. 14 TRBD2 TRBJ2-3 TRBV7-2 TGTGCCAGCAGCTCCGGGAGGGGCTCAGATACGCAGTATTTT CASSSGRGSDTQYF
. 15 . TRBJ1-4 TRBV7-2 TGTGCCAGCAGCAGCCAAACAGGGTTAAATGAAAAACTGTTTTTT CASSSQTGLNEKLFF
. 13 . TRBJ2-7 TRBV29-1 TGCAGCGTTGAAGATCTGAAAGGATACGAGCAGTACTTC CSVEDLKGYEQYF
. 14 . TRBJ1-2 TRBV29-1 TGCAGCGTTGTAGTGGGGGGGTTTTGGTATGGCTACACCTTC CSVVVGGFWYGYTF
. 15 TRBD2 TRBJ2-1 TRBV7-9 TGTGCCAGCAGCTTAATGCGGGGGGAGTACAATGAGCAGTTCTTC CASSLMRGEYNEQFF
. 15 TRBD2 TRBJ2-5 TRBV5-1 TGCGCCAGCAGCCCCCAGACGGGGGGGCAAGAGACCCAGTACTTC CASSPQTGGQETQYF
. 11 . TRBJ2-1 TRBV28 TGTGCCACCCGATGGGGATATGAGCAGTTCTTC CATRWGYEQFF
. 15 TRBD2 TRBJ2-1 TRBV5-1 TGCGCCAGCAGGACTAGCTCGAGCTCCTACAATGAGCAGTTCTTC CASRTSSSSYNEQFF
few 14 . TRBJ2-3 TRBV5-1 TGCGCCAGCAGCCCCTTGGGGATAACAGATACGCAGTATTTT CASSPLGITDTQYF
. 14 . TRBJ2-7 TRBV11-3 TGTGCCAGCAGCTTAGCCGGCAACTCCTACGAGCAGTACTTC CASSLAGNSYEQYF
. 17 . TRBJ1-3 TRBV28 TGTGCCAGCAGTTTATCTTTGCCCGGGGCTGCTGGAAACACCATATATTTT CASSLSLPGAAGNTIYF
. 14 . TRBJ1-1 TRBV28 TGTGCCAGCAGTTTTCGCCCCCCCGACACTGAAGCTTTCTTT CASSFRPPDTEAFF
. 16 TRBD1 TRBJ2-2 TRBV15 TGTGCCACCCAATTTGGAGACAGGGGGACTGGCGGGGAGCTGTTCTTT CATQFGDRGTGGELFF